The sequence of this TCR beta chain was determined in a study of T cell responses to AZD1222 COVID-19 vaccine. Per germline, CDR1 LNHDA and CDR2 SQIVND (reference sequence). CDR3 size: 16 residues. Trimming at V came to 4 bases and at J to 2 bases, leaving 9 bases not matched to a gene. Regarding the study as a whole: Sampled repertoires all dated from after the peak T cell response.

As for this clone: Its antigen is as yet unknown.

Assay: immunoSEQ multiplex PCR; the TCRdb copy retains only in-frame clones and omits some. This table holds approximately 160,000 clones, 85% to 95% found once. This clonotype was sampled from an adult in good health. Material: peripheral blood, obtained on day 0 of AZD1222 vaccination. The V and J genes are TRBV19 and TRBJ2-7; 9 bases match TRBD1. CDR3 sequence (DNA): TGTGCCAGTAGTAGCACCCGGACAGGGGCCCCCTACGAGCAGTACTTC. Its protein product is CASSSTRTGAPYEQYF.